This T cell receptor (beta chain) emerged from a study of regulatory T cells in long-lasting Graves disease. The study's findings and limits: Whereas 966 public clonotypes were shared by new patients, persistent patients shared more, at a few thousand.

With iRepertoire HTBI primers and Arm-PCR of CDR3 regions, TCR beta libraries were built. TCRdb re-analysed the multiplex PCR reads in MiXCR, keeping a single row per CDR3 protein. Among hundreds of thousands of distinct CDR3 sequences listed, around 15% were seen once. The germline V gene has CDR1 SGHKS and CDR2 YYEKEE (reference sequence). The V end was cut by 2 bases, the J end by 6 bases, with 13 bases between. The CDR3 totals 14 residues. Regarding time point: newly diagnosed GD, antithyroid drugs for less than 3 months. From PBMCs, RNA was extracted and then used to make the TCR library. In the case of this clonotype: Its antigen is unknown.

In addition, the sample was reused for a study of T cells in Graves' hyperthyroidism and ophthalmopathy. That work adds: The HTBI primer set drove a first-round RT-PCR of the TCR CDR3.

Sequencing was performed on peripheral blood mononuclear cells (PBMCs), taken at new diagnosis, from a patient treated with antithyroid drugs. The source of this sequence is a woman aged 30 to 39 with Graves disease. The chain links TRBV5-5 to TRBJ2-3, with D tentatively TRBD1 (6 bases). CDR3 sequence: CASSFSGVTDTQYF. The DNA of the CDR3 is TGTGCCAGCAGCTTCTCAGGGGTGACGGATACGCAGTATTTT. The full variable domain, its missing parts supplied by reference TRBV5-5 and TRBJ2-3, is DAGVTQSPTHLIKTRGQQVTLRCSPISGHKSVSWYQQVLGQGPQFIFQYYEKEERGRGNFPDRFSARQFPNYSSELNVNALLLGDSALYLCASSFSGVTDTQYFGPGTRLTVL.